This T cell receptor beta chain was identified in a study of cytomegalovirus exposure and HLA in healthy donors. Study-wide findings and caveats: Later analysis demonstrated an association between a missense DCLRE1C variant and TCR beta V- and J-gene trimming. According to a later analysis, most TCR beta chains associated with CMV appeared HLA-restricted. The study reported that TCR beta sequences accurately predicted HLA-A and HLA-B alleles in most subjects.

PCR involved 60 Vbeta and 13 Jbeta primers. This table comes from immunoSEQ multiplex PCR, and its TCRdb copy is limited to in-frame clones, with some not included. The repertoire holds fewer than 150,000 clones, 80% seen once, with 7.5% to 10% in the top ten. Of note for this clone: What it binds is not known.

The CDR3 loop spans 14 amino acids. V was pared by 1 base and J by 0 bases, with 7 bases between. Per the germline V gene, CDR1 is SGHRS and CDR2 is YFSETQ. The sequence derives from a female donor in good health and CMV-seropositive. The chain employs TRBV5-1 and TRBJ1-1; D unresolved. The sequenced sample consisted of PBMCs. CDR3 bases: TGCGCCAGCAGCTTGAATATCGTGAACACTGAAGCTTTCTTT. Protein sequence: CASSLNIVNTEAFF.